This T cell receptor (beta chain) was retrieved from a study of T cell changes during pregnancy in multiple sclerosis. The junction had 6 bases not matched to a gene; V was cut back by 5 bases and J by 3 bases. CDR1 and CDR2 (germline): SGHNT, YENEEA. The CDR3 contains 14 residues. Data came from immunoSEQ multiplex PCR; TCRdb stores just in-frame clones and leaves some out. This table has roughly 35,000 clones, 90% appearing once. The rearrangement uses TRBV11-3 and TRBJ2-7, with 8 nucleotides matching TRBD1. The sequencing here drew on CD8+ T cells from peripheral blood mononuclear cells, taken before pregnancy. The clonotype comes from a female donor with multiple sclerosis, enrolled in a pregnancy study. The CDR3 is CASSIRTGRYEQYF. CDR3 nucleotide sequence: TGTGCCAGCAGCATCCGGACAGGGCGCTACGAGCAGTACTTC.